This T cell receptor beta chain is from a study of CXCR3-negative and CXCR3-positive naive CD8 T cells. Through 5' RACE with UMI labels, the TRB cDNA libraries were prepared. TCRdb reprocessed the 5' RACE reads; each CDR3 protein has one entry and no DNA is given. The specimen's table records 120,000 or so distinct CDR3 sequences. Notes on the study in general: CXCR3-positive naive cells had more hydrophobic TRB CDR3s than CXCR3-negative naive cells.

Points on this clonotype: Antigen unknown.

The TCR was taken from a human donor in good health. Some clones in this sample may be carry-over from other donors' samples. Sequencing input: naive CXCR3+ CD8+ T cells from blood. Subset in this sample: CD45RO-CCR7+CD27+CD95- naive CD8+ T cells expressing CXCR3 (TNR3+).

This CDR3 reads CSVTEYNEQFF. J is TRBJ2-1 and V is TRBV29-1. Germline CDR1 is SQVTM and CDR2 is ANQGSEA. The CDR3 is 11 residues long.